This T cell receptor beta chain was recorded in a study of blood T cell repertoires in COVID-19. Study in general: Some COVID-19 samples were acute and others convalescent; all came from the United States, Italy and Spain. From T cells, B-cell-depleted T cells, or PBMCs came the material, which was cDNA or gDNA.

In the authors' methods: Researchers report that nucleated cell counts were estimated from reference gene primer amplification. Produced via immunoSEQ multiplex PCR; TCRdb's table is partial and in-frame only. V, J and clone size reflect that table, while D and trimming were determined from the DNA. The sample holds some 62,000 clones, 80% to 90% seen once. The CDR3 loop spans 15 amino acids. V lost 4 bases and J 2 bases, leaving 11 bases between the germline ends. Per germline, CDR1 SGHDN and CDR2 FVKESK. Sample: peripheral blood. The sequence came from a woman aged 80 or older with acute or convalescent COVID-19. J is TRBJ2-2 and V is TRBV14; unclear D gene. The CDR3 DNA sequence: TGTGCCAGCAGCCCGCCGGGTCTTAACACCGGGGAGCTGTTTTTT. This sequence encodes CASSPPGLNTGELFF.